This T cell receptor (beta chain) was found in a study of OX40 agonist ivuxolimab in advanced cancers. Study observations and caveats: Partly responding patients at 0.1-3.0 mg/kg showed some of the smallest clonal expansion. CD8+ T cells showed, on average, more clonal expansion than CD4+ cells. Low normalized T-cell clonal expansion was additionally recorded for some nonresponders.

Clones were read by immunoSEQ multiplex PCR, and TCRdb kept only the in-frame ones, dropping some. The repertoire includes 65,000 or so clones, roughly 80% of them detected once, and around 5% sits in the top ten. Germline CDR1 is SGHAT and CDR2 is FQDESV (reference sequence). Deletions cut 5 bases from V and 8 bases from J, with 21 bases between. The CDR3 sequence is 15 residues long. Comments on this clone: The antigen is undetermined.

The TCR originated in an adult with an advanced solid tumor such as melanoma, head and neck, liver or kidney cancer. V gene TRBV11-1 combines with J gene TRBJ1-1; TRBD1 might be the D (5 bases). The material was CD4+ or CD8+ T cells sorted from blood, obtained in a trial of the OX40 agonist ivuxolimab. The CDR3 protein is CASSQKRGSGAEAFF. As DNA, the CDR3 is TGTGCCAGCAGCCAAAAGCGGGGATCCGGGGCCGAAGCTTTCTTT.